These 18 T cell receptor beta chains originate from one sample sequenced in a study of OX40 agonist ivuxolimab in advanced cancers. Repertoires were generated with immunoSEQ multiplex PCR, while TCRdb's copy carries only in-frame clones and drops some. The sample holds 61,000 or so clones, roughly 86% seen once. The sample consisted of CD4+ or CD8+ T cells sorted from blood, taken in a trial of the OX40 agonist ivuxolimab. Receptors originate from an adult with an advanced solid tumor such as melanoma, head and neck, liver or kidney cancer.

The CDR3 DNA reads as TGTGCCAGCAGCCGCCCCCTCGGCAGGGCCTTAAAGTATTTT. This gives the protein CASSRPLGRALKYF. V and J are TRBV14 and TRBJ2-3, with D possibly matching TRBD1 (5 bases). V lost 4 bases and J lost 13, with 21 bases in between. This CDR3 is built from 14 residues. CDR1 SGHDN and CDR2 FVKESK come from the germline V gene.

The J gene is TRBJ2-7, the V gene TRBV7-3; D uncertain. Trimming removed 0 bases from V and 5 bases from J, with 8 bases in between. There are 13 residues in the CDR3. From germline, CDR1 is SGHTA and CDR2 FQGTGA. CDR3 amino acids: CASSLTFGDEQYF. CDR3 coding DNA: TGTGCCAGCAGCTTAACATTTGGCGACGAGCAGTACTTC. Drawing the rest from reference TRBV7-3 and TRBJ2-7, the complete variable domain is GAGVSQTPSNKVTEKGKYVELRCDPISGHTALYWYRQSLGQGPEFLIYFQGTGAADDSGLPNDRFFAVRPEGSVSTLKIQRTERGDSAVYLCASSLTFGDEQYFGPGTRLTVT.

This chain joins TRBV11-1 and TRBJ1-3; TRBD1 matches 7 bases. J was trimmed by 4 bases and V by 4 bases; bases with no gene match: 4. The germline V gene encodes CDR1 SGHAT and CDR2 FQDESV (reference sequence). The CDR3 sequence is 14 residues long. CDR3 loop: CASSWTGQGNTIYF. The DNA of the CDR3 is TGTGCCAGCAGCTGGACGGGACAGGGAAACACCATATATTTT.

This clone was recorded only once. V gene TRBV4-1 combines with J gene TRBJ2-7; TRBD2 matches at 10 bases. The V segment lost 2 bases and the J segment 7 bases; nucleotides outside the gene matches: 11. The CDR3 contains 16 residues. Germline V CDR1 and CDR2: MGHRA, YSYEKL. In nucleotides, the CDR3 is TGCGCCAGCAGCCAATGGACTAAGCGGGGGGGCGGGGAGCAGTACTTC. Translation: CASSQWTKRGGGEQYF.

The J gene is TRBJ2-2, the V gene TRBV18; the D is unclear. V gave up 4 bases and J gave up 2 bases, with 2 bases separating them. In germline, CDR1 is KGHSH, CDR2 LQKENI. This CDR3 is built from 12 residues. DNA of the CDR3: TGTGCCAGCTCACGTAACACCGGGGAGCTGTTTTTT. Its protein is CASSRNTGELFF.

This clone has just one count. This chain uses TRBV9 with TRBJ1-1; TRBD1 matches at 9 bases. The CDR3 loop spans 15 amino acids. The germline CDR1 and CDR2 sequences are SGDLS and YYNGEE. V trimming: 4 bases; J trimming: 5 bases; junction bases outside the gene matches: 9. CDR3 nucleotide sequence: TGTGCCAGCAGCCCACGCGGGACAGGGAATACTGAAGCTTTCTTT. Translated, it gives CASSPRGTGNTEAFF.

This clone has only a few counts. The CDR3 protein is CASASRAGFSYEQYF. The DNA of the CDR3 is TGTGCCAGCGCCTCGCGGGCAGGCTTCTCCTACGAGCAGTACTTC. This chain uses TRBV6-5 with TRBJ2-7; maybe TRBD2 (5 bases). V lost 8 bases, J lost 0 bases, and 17 bases lay in between. The CDR3 is 15 amino acids. Germline V gives CDR1 MNHEY, CDR2 SVGAGI.

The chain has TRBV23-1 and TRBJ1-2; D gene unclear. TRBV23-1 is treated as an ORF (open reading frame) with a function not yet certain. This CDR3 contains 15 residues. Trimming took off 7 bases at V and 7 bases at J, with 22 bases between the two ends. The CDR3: CASTPCLGSFSGYTF. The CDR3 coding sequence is TGCGCCAGCACCCCCTGTCTGGGGTCTTTCTCTGGCTACACCTTC.

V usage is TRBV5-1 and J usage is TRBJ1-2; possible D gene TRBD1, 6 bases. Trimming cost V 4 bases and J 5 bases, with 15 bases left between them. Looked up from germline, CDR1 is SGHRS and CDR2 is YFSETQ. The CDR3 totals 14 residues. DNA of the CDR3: TGCGCCAGCAGCGATGGGACAAATACGTATGGCTACACCTTC. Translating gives CASSDGTNTYGYTF.

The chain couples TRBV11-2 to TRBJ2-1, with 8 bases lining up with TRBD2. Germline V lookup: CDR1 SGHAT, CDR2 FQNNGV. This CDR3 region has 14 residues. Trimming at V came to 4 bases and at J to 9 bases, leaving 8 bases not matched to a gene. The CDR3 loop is CASSSSGTRSEQFF. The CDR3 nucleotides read TGTGCCAGCAGCTCGTCCGGGACTAGAAGTGAGCAGTTCTTC.

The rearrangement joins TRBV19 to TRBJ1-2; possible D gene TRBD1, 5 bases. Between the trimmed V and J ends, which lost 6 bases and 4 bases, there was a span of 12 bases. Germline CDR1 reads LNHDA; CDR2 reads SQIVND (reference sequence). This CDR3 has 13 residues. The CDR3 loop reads CASSPQGFYGYTF. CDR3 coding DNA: TGTGCCAGTAGCCCCCAGGGCTTCTATGGCTACACCTTC.

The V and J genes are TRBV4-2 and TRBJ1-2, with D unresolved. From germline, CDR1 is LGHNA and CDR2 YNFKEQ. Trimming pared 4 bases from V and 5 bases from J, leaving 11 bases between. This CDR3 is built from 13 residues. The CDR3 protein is CASSPTGHYGYTF. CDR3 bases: TGTGCCAGCAGCCCAACGGGCCATTATGGCTACACCTTC.

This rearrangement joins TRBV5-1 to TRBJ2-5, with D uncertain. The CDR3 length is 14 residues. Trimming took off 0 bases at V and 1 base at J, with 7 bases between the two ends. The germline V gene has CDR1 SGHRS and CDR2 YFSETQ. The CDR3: CASSLAQLQETQYF. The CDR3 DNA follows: TGCGCCAGCAGCTTGGCGCAGCTCCAAGAGACCCAGTACTTC.

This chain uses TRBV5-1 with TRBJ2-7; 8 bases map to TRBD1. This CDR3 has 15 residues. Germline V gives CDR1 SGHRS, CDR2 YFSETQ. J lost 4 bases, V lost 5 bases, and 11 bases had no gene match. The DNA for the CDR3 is TGCGCCAGCAGGTTTGGGGACAGGTCGCAGTACGAGCAGTACTTC. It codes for CASRFGDRSQYEQYF.

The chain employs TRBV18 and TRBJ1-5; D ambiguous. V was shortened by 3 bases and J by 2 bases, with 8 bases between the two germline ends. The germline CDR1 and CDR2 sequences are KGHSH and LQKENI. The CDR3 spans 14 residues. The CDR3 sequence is CASSPRMGNQPQHF. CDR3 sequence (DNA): TGTGCCAGCTCACCTCGAATGGGCAATCAGCCCCAGCATTTT.

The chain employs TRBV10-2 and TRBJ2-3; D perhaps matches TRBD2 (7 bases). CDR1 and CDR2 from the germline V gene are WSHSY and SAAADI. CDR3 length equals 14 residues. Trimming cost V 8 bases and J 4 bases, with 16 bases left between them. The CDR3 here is CASEGPGGPDTQYF. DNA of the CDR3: TGCGCCAGCGAAGGGCCGGGGGGCCCAGATACGCAGTATTTT.

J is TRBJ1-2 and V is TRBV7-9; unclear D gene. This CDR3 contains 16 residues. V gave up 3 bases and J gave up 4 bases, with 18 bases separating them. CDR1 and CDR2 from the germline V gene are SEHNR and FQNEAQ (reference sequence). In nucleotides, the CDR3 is TGTGCCAGCAGCTTGGGCTTATTGCAGCAAACCTATGGCTACACCTTC. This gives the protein CASSLGLLQQTYGYTF.

CDR3 sequence (DNA): TGTGCCAGCACCCGACAGGGAAATTCACCCCTCCACTTT. Translation gives CASTRQGNSPLHF. The chain joins TRBV2 to TRBJ1-6, with 7 nucleotides matching TRBD1. There are 13 residues in the CDR3. CDR1 and CDR2 (germline): SNHLY, FYNNEI. After removal of 7 bases from V and 7 bases from J, the junction contained 4 bases not matched to a gene.